This TCR beta chain appears in the sequencing data of a study of CD8 T cells in ankylosing spondylitis. General study findings and limits: Peripheral blood held disease-linked clones only at relatively low frequency, and these were CD8+. Reportedly, disease-linked clones are significantly enriched in ankylosing spondylitis patients' matched synovial fluid. Some of the motif variants had earlier been found in reactive arthritis patients' fluid and blood. There was a TCR beta motif, made of several highly homologous variants, that appeared characteristic of ankylosing spondylitis blood.

It was by quantitative 5'-RACE with molecular barcodes that TCR beta libraries were made. TCRdb re-analysed the 5' RACE reads in MiXCR, keeping a single row per CDR3 protein. In the table there are under 950,000 distinct CDR3 sequences, 15% to 20% of which are singletons. This clonotype was recorded a few times. The antigen is not known. Trimming took off 0 bases at V and 4 bases at J, with 16 bases between the two ends. The CDR3 spans 15 residues. Germline V CDR1 and CDR2: DFQATT, SNEGSKA (reference sequence). What was sequenced was blood, either unsorted or a sorted T cell fraction (not recorded which). V and J are TRBV20-1 and TRBJ2-7; maybe TRBD1 (5 bases). The TCR was taken from a male donor with ankylosing spondylitis. The CDR3 reads CSARDKGRAIYEQYF. The CDR3 DNA is TGCAGTGCTAGAGATAAGGGCAGGGCCATATACGAGCAGTACTTC.